One TCR beta chain is described in this entry. What it recognizes is unknown. Time point described: patch test 2, 6 weeks after DPC sensitization. Treatment: therapeutic diphenylcyclopropenone sensitization with weekly scalp DPC. TCRdb analysed the RACE reads with MiXCR anew, one entry per CDR3 protein. The table lists 20,000 to 30,000 distinct CDR3 sequences, around a tenth of them singletons. The data are from a study of human T cells and chemical hapten exposure. This CDR3 has 13 residues. The V end was cut by 3 bases, the J end by 0 bases, with 6 bases between. Germline CDR1 reads SGHDT; CDR2 reads YYEEEE. The study's findings and limits: The study found expanded TCRs formed significantly more large CDR3 similarity clusters than controls.

The source is a man between 25 and 39 years old with alopecia areata. Some clones in this sample may be carry-over from other donors' samples. V and J are TRBV5-6 and TRBJ1-1; D is unclear. The sequencing used whole blood, collected in connection with sensitization to the hapten diphenylcyclopropenone (DPC). The CDR3, as DNA: TGTGCCAGCAGCTCCGGCGTGAACACTGAAGCTTTCTTT. Translated: CASSSGVNTEAFF.